This T cell receptor beta chain was documented in a study of T cell repertoires in cytomegalovirus infection. Notes on this clonotype: The antigen remains undetermined.

V was clipped by 6 bases and J by 5 bases; unmatched bases: 10. The CDR3 is 15 residues long. MiXCR was run by TCRdb on the reads, yielding one entry per CDR3 protein. The sample yields 700,000 to 950,000 distinct CDR3 sequences, approximately 32% seen once. Source: cultured CD8+ T cells from PBMCs, taken from culture after CMV antigen stimulation. The sequence was obtained from a human donor in good health (CMV status not recorded). Some clones in this sample may be carry-over from other donors' samples. The chain is built from TRBV12-3 or TRBV12-4 and TRBJ2-1; the match to TRBD1 covers 7 bases. The CDR3 DNA sequence: TGTGCCAGCAGAGAAACGGGACAGAAAAACAATGAGCAGTTCTTC. It translates to CASRETGQKNNEQFF.